The present T cell receptor (beta chain) was sequenced within a study of blood T cell repertoires in COVID-19. CDR1 is MNHEY and CDR2 is SMNVEV in the germline V gene (reference sequence). This CDR3 spans 18 amino acids. V trimming: 5 bases; J trimming: 0 bases; junction bases outside the gene matches: 7. Here immunoSEQ multiplex PCR was the method, and the copy in TCRdb shows in-frame clones only, minus some. The sample lists roughly 150,000 clones; approximately 85% were seen once. In this sample, this clone turned up a few times. This receptor was obtained from a man aged 55 to 70 with active or convalescent COVID-19. The rearrangement links TRBV27 to TRBJ2-5, with 15 positions matching TRBD2. Input material: peripheral blood. CDR3 sequence reads: CASSPRGLAGGYQETQYF. As DNA, the CDR3 is TGTGCCAGCAGTCCACGAGGACTAGCGGGAGGGTACCAAGAGACCCAGTACTTC.